One and the same sample provided the 3 T cell receptor beta chains below, sequenced in a study of T-cell memory formation after mild COVID-19. MiXCR, run by TCRdb on the 5' RACE reads, gives a single entry per CDR3 protein. The data show around 250,000 distinct CDR3 sequences, with roughly 9.4% seen just once and approximately 20% held by the top ten. Sequenced: PBMCs or a T cell subset sorted from them (not recorded which). Source of these receptors: a man younger than 30 who had mild COVID-19 (a few samples of this study predate the infection). Cell type and time point are not known.

The chain couples TRBV7-2 to TRBJ1-5, with D maybe TRBD1 (5 bases). CDR1 is SGHTA and CDR2 is FQGNSA in the germline V gene. V was pared by 3 bases and J by 6 bases, with 9 bases between. The CDR3 runs 13 residues. The CDR3 is CASSLGESQPQHF. CDR3 DNA: TGTGCCAGCAGCTTGGGGGAGAGTCAGCCCCAGCATTTT. The whole variable domain, filled in from reference TRBV7-2 and TRBJ1-5, reads GAGVSQSPSNKVTEKGKDVELRCDPISGHTALYWYRQSLGQGLEFLIYFQGNSAPDKSGLPSDRFSAERTGGSVSTLTIQRTQQEDSAVYLCASSLGESQPQHFGDGTRLSIL.

In its sample, this clonotype was seen a few times. This chain links TRBV7-9 with TRBJ1-2; D is undetermined. CDR3 length: 13 amino acids. Between the trimmed V and J ends, which lost 5 bases and 6 bases, there was a span of 13 bases. Germline assignment: CDR1 SEHNR and CDR2 FQNEAQ (reference sequence). The CDR3 DNA is TGTGCCAGCAGCCCCCCCGGGAAGAATGGCTACACCTTC. This encodes CASSPPGKNGYTF.

The V and J genes are TRBV5-1 and TRBJ2-3; D perhaps matches TRBD2 (7 bases). Trimming took 6 bases from V and 3 from J, leaving 17 bases between them. Looked up from germline, CDR1 is SGHRS and CDR2 is YFSETQ. The CDR3 runs to 15 residues. The DNA of the CDR3 is TGCGCCAGCACTTTCACGGGGGGCGGGACAGATACGCAGTATTTT. Its translation: CASTFTGGGTDTQYF. The whole variable domain, remainder taken from reference TRBV5-1 and TRBJ2-3, is KAGVTQTPRYLIKTRGQQVTLSCSPISGHRSVSWYQQTPGQGLQFLFEYFSETQRNKGNFPGRFSGRQFSNSRSEMNVSTLELGDSALYLCASTFTGGGTDTQYFGPGTRLTVL.